This T cell receptor beta chain was sequenced in a study of cytomegalovirus exposure and HLA in healthy donors. Vbeta (60) and Jbeta (13) primers were used in the PCR. Repertoires were generated with immunoSEQ multiplex PCR, while TCRdb's copy carries only in-frame clones and drops some. The repertoire consists of over 70,000 clones, with more than 75% occurring once and the leading ten covering 2% to 2.5%. Notes on the study in general: The later analysis indicated that the majority of CMV-associated TCR beta chains appeared HLA-restricted. Despite most TCR sequences being rare, some public TCRs occurred in many donors. Earlier findings revealed that most TCR beta V segments proved productive either about 90% or about 30% of the time. Trimming of TCR beta V- and J-genes showed a link, identified in a later analysis, to a missense DCLRE1C variant.

To note about this clone: Its target is not known.

This CDR3 comprises 15 residues. The trim removed 1 base at V and 7 bases at J, leaving 7 bases unmatched. CDR1 SNHLY and CDR2 FYNNEI come from the germline V gene. The chain recombines TRBV2 with TRBJ1-2, with 9 bases matching TRBD1. This clonotype was sampled from a man between 18 and 29 years old in good health and CMV-seronegative. Material for sequencing was PBMCs. The CDR3: CASSEDFGTGIGYTF. Here the CDR3 DNA reads TGTGCCAGCAGTGAAGATTTCGGGACAGGGATTGGCTACACCTTC.